This T cell receptor (beta chain) was identified in a study of shared clonotypes between healthy human individuals (dated by TCRdb to the early 2020s). About the investigation overall: The cohort included a few men and a couple of women between 18 and 49 years of age. For each donor, three plates each were used for CD4 naive and CD4 memory, two plates were used for CD8 naive, and one plate was used for CD8 memory. To estimate repertoire size and how much clonotypes are shared between individuals, the study performed deep sequencing of blood TCR repertoires from 4 to 6 healthy adults. Libraries were prepared and TCR repertoires were sequenced by different laboratories using diverse techniques, in order to increase sequencing depth and limit assay-specific biases. Each donor's leukapheresis produced roughly between roughly 0.85 and 9.5 billion PBMCs.

Using the deep immunoSEQ assay, multiplex PCR amplified TCR CDR3 regions from genomic DNA. Extracted genomic DNA from each cell subset was distributed evenly across all wells of several immunoSEQ 96-well plates, and each plate was treated as a replicate. For sorted subsets, around 0.2 ug genomic DNA, equal to 30,000 or so T cell genomes, was loaded into each replicate PCR. Purified libraries were measured with a Qubit 3.0 fluorometer, size-checked on a Bioanalyzer 2100, and measured again with the KAPA Library Quantification kit. Every immunoSEQ 96-well plate was sequenced on a dedicated single-read 150-cycle Illumina NextSeq 550 flow cell. As for the original processing: Because only junctional sequences without quality scores were contained in the immunoSEQ output, filtering matching that applied to full-length reads could not be performed. To assign V/J genes and CDR3, sequences were annotated against IMGT germline references using PyIR, a Python wrapper for IgBLAST v1.9. Any read was removed if the V/J assignment was weak (E-value above 1e-6), the CDR3 was missing, or the read contained stop codons, out-of-frame junctions, or ambiguous translated residues. V3J clonotypes were defined by identical inferred V gene, J gene, and CDR3 amino acid sequence. To compute the percentage overlap between repertoires, the number of shared unique clonotypes was divided by the size of the smaller repertoire. RTK rarefaction, the Chao1 estimator, and Recon v2.1 estimates of unobserved clonotypes were used to assess repertoire richness. OLGA was used to compute generation probabilities for all TCRbeta clonotypes that the gDNA method yielded from a handful of donors. TCRdb obtained this table from immuneACCESS and retained in-frame rearrangements with V and J assigned. These tables miss some clones; where compared with another copy, unresolved V genes account for less than half of the shortfall, and the remainder is unexplained. That table gives V, J and clone size, and the DNA gave D and trimming. This sample is represented by over a million clones; about 96% of them were singletons. The ten largest clones take up about 1.2% of the sample.

Healthy HIV-negative adults with no recently reported acute infections or vaccinations were included as donors. Only Caucasian adults living in Nashville, Tennessee, USA were represented among the donors. CD4+ T cells were enriched by magnetic negative selection, after which naive cells were positively selected on CD45RA and the negative fraction was taken as the memory subset. Blood was collected by leukapheresis, and PBMCs were isolated by Ficoll-Histopaque density gradient centrifugation and then cryopreserved in liquid nitrogen vapor phase. Purity and quantity of every magnetically sorted T cell population were checked by analytical flow cytometry. Genomic DNA was isolated from every sorted fraction and measured by UV absorbance on a Nanodrop 2000c. Study-wide conclusions, independent of this receptor: Because the study included a small number of donors, the genetic and exposure-history diversity represented was limited. Incomplete sequencing was indicated by rarefaction of sorted-subset datasets, despite the large sequencing depth. Based on pairwise subsampling, the degree of clonotype sharing among donors was expected to be affected by sequencing depth. Compared with non-shared clonotypes, clonotypes shared by all four sorted-subset donors had higher generation probabilities. About 4.5% of naive CD4, 3.5% of naive CD8, approximately 2% of memory CD4, and 0.4% of memory CD8 clonotypes were shared across several donors. Sampling was restricted to blood, and TCR repertoires in tissues likely differ from the TCR repertoires found in blood. Estimated clonotype richness was generally larger for naive than for memory subsets.

With regard to this clone: It has no known antigen specificity. No clone much larger than this one lies a single base away; base qualities are absent.

Material for sequencing was naive CD4+ T cells sorted from blood. Read against the paper, the sample's cell subset or site label means: CD45RA+ positively selected. The clonotype was recovered from a man under 40 in good health.

The bases are TGTGCCAGCAGTGTTGGACTAGCGCGCTTCAATGAGCAGTTCTTC. Translated, this is CASSVGLARFNEQFF. This receptor chain uses TRBV2 and TRBJ2-1; TRBD2 agrees with 9 junctional bases. V and J are trimmed by 4 bases and 6 bases, and the gene matches miss 7 bases of the junction. Based on the germline V gene, the CDR1 and CDR2 sequences are SNHLY and FYNNEI. The CDR3, from cysteine to phenylalanine, totals 15 residues. Just CDR3 DNA is preserved here, 45 bases in frame from base 1.